These 18 T cell receptor beta chains share one sample of origin, sequenced in a study of T cells and Merkel cell carcinoma outcomes. Using immunoSEQ multiplex PCR, the repertoire was profiled, and TCRdb retains in-frame clones only, with some absent. The sample has roughly 59 clones. Sequenced material: tumor tissue from Merkel cell carcinoma. These receptor sequences come from a human donor with Merkel cell carcinoma.

This clone is a singleton in its sample. J is TRBJ1-5 and V is TRBV28; perhaps TRBD1 as D (6 bases). Germline-derived CDR1 and CDR2 are MDHEN and SYDVKM. This CDR3 comprises 13 residues. Trimming shortened V by 8 bases and J by 2 bases, and 10 bases separated the two germline ends. This CDR3 reads CASRQDRNQPQHF. CDR3 nucleotide sequence: TGTGCCAGCCGACAGGACCGCAATCAGCCCCAGCATTTT.

The chain carries TRBV11-2 and TRBJ2-1, with D possibly matching TRBD2 (6 bases). This CDR3 comprises 17 residues. V was trimmed by 4 bases and J by 4 bases, leaving 20 bases between them. In germline, CDR1 is SGHAT, CDR2 FQNNGV. The CDR3 DNA follows: TGTGCCAGCAGCTACCTTAGAAGGGTGGGGGGATACAATGAGCAGTTCTTC. Translated: CASSYLRRVGGYNEQFF.

This sequence joins TRBV28 and TRBJ2-5; TRBD2 might be the D (6 bases). The ends were cut back, 5 bases at V and 4 bases at J, with 17 bases in the middle. Germline V gene lookup returns CDR1 MDHEN and CDR2 SYDVKM. The CDR3 length is 15 residues. In nucleotides, the CDR3 is TGTGCCAGCAGTCCACGTAGCGGTTGGGGAGAGACCCAGTACTTC. It encodes CASSPRSGWGETQYF.

In the case of this clone: Since the CDR3 does not end with the conserved phenylalanine or tryptophan, this likely comes from a read error. Because the CDR3's place on the DNA is in doubt, the DNA is left out and the CDR3 is given as listed by TCRdb. The rearrangement uses TRBV8-2 and TRBJ2-6. TRBV8-2 is a recognized pseudogene. 13 amino acids form the CDR3, both terminal residues included. The CDR3 protein is CGTVERITQSRAI.

This rearrangement joins TRBV18 to TRBJ2-1, with D uncertain. With 3 bases removed from V and 2 bases from J, the gap between germline ends came to 11 bases. This CDR3 spans 15 amino acids. Germline V gene data show CDR1 as KGHSH and CDR2 as LQKENI. Written as DNA, the CDR3 is TGTGCCAGCTCACCGGTAGCTACTACCTACAATGAGCAGTTCTTC. It specifies CASSPVATTYNEQFF.

This clone has only one observation. The rearrangement joins TRBV30 to TRBJ1-4; D not resolved. Trimming took off 3 bases at V and 5 bases at J, with 4 bases between the two ends. The CDR3 covers 11 residues. Germline V lookup: CDR1 GTSNPN, CDR2 SVGIG (reference sequence). The CDR3 reads CAWSLNEKLFF. The CDR3 coding sequence is TGTGCCTGGAGCCTGAATGAAAAACTGTTTTTT.

V and J are TRBV5-4 and TRBJ1-1; D uncertain. The V end lost 1 base, the J end lost 2 bases, and 12 bases lay between the germline ends. The CDR3 is 15 amino acids. CDR1 and CDR2 (germline): SGHNT, YYREEE (reference sequence). Here the CDR3 reads CASSLRETGNTEAFF. The CDR3 DNA follows: TGTGCCAGCAGCTTGCGTGAGACGGGTAACACTGAAGCTTTCTTT.

The V call is TRBV4-1, the J call TRBJ2-6; D unresolved. Germline lookup yields CDR1 MGHRA and CDR2 YSYEKL. The CDR3 extends over 18 amino acids. Trimming cost V 4 bases and J 5 bases, with 21 bases left between them. This CDR3 is CASSLTNEPQSRANVLTF. The CDR3 nucleotides read TGCGCCAGCAGCCTCACGAACGAACCACAAAGTCGGGCCAACGTCCTGACTTTC.

The rearrangement links TRBV27 to TRBJ2-5; D ambiguous. From germline, CDR1 is MNHEY and CDR2 SMNVEV (reference sequence). This CDR3 has 13 amino acids. The ends were cut back, 5 bases at V and 5 bases at J, with 12 bases in the middle. CDR3 residues: CASSPRSRETQYF. CDR3 sequence (DNA): TGTGCCAGCAGTCCCCGTTCCAGGGAGACCCAGTACTTC.

The chain carries TRBV5-6 and TRBJ1-1; D gene uncertain. The CDR3 is 12 amino acids. The V end lost 3 bases, the J end lost 5 bases, and 8 bases lay between the germline ends. Germline values: CDR1 SGHDT, CDR2 YYEEEE. The CDR3 sequence: CASSSGMTEAFF. As DNA, the CDR3 is TGTGCCAGCAGCTCAGGTATGACTGAAGCTTTCTTT.

This chain uses TRBV9 with TRBJ2-2; no clear D. This CDR3 has 13 residues. Deletions cut 3 bases from V and 3 bases from J, with 6 bases between. CDR1 SGDLS and CDR2 YYNGEE come from the germline V gene. The CDR3 is CASSDRYTGELFF. In DNA, the CDR3 is TGTGCCAGCAGCGACAGATACACCGGGGAGCTGTTTTTT.

The chain carries TRBV13 and TRBJ2-7; no definite D call. CDR3 length: 12 residues. CDR1 is PRHDT, CDR2 FYEKMQ, per germline (reference sequence). V lost 2 bases, J lost 2 bases, and 4 bases lay in between. The CDR3 spells CASSLTTYEQYF. CDR3 DNA: TGTGCCAGCAGCTTAACCACCTACGAGCAGTACTTC.

The chain couples TRBV10-3 to TRBJ2-7, with 7 bases that match TRBD1. V lost 5 bases and J lost 0; bases outside the gene matches: 4. CDR1 ENHRY and CDR2 SYGVKD come from the germline V gene. This CDR3 is 14 amino acids long. The CDR3 nucleotides are TGTGCCATCAGTTCCCGACAGGGCTCCTACGAGCAGTACTTC. This encodes CAISSRQGSYEQYF.

V gene TRBV12-5 combines with J gene TRBJ2-6; D is perhaps TRBD1 (5 bases). Germline V gives CDR1 LGHNT, CDR2 FRNRAP. V lost 5 bases, J lost 5 bases, and 22 bases lay in between. The CDR3 length is 18 residues. Written as DNA, the CDR3 is TGTGCTAGTGGTCTCCGTAGTTCAGGACAAAGTCGGGCCAACGTCCTGACTTTC. As protein: CASGLRSSGQSRANVLTF.

The chain has TRBV4-1 and TRBJ2-7; weak D call: TRBD1 (6 bases). Germline V lookup: CDR1 MGHRA, CDR2 YSYEKL. The CDR3 sequence is 15 residues long. Trimming pared 1 base from V and 3 bases from J, leaving 13 bases between. The CDR3 is CASSQAIIGGYEQYF. DNA for the CDR3: TGCGCCAGCAGCCAAGCGATTATAGGGGGCTACGAGCAGTACTTC.

The CDR3 nucleotides are TGCAGTGCTAGGATAGCGGGGCAGTACTTC. This gives the protein CSARIAGQYF. V and J are TRBV20-1 and TRBJ2-7, with 7 bases identical to TRBD2. The CDR3 is 10 residues long. Germline V lookup: CDR1 DFQATT, CDR2 SNEGSKA (reference sequence). The V gene end was trimmed by 3 bases and the J gene end by 9 bases; junction bases not matched to a gene: 2.

The chain carries TRBV27 and TRBJ2-1; 10 bases align to TRBD1. The J segment lost 3 bases and the V segment lost 4 bases, leaving 9 bases of the junction unmatched. The CDR3 is made up of 17 amino acids. The germline V gene encodes CDR1 MNHEY and CDR2 SMNVEV (reference sequence). The CDR3, as DNA: TGTGCCAGCAGTTCACCCGGGACAGGGGATTACTACAATGAGCAGTTCTTC. Amino acid sequence: CASSSPGTGDYYNEQFF.

V is TRBV4-3 and J is TRBJ1-5; D is perhaps TRBD1 (6 bases). The CDR3 extends over 17 amino acids. Trimming left V 0 bases short and J 1 base short, with 13 bases between. The germline gives CDR1 LGHNA, CDR2 YSLEER. Written as DNA, the CDR3 is TGCGCCAGCAGCCAAGAGTTCAGGGGTATGAGCAATCAGCCCCAGCATTTT. Amino acid sequence: CASSQEFRGMSNQPQHF.